These T cell receptor beta chains were read from a single sample in a study of OX40 agonist ivuxolimab in advanced cancers. Clones were sequenced by immunoSEQ multiplex PCR, and TCRdb holds only the in-frame ones, with some missing. The sample consists of around 30,000 clones, around 90% of them appearing once. The starting material was CD4+ or CD8+ T cells sorted from blood, obtained in a trial of the OX40 agonist ivuxolimab. The receptors here all came from an adult with an advanced solid tumor such as melanoma, head and neck, liver or kidney cancer. Both conserved end residues are part of each CDR3. Each record gives: clone size, J gene, D gene, V gene, CDR3 protein, CDR3 DNA. D genes are given only for firm matches. Expanded clones are given a class, and other clones once, few, many or no size at all.

.	TRBJ2-3	TRBD1	TRBV11-2	CAGTDVSYTQYF	TGTGCCGGGACAGACGTTTCCTATACGCAGTATTTT
.	TRBJ1-1	.	TRBV4-1	CASSQVQGSRPGGAFF	TGCGCCAGCAGCCAAGTCCAGGGTAGCCGCCCCGGAGGAGCTTTCTTT
.	TRBJ2-7	TRBD2	TRBV4-2	CASSQEPPSWGGYEQYF	TGTGCCAGCAGCCAAGAACCGCCGTCCTGGGGGGGCTACGAGCAGTACTTC
.	TRBJ2-5	TRBD1	TRBV2	CASSEAETAGTDGPLQETQYF	TGTGCCAGCAGTGAAGCCGAAACCGCCGGGACAGACGGGCCCCTACAAGAGACCCAGTACTTC
.	TRBJ2-5	.	TRBV7-9	CASSSEETQYF	TGTGCCAGCAGCAGCGAAGAGACCCAGTACTTC
.	TRBJ2-3	TRBD2	TRBV18	CASSPGLAGTTDTQYF	TGTGCCAGCTCACCGGGACTAGCGGGGACCACAGATACGCAGTATTTT
.	TRBJ2-3	.	TRBV5-4	CASSLVTTPTDTQYF	TGTGCCAGCAGCTTGGTTACGACCCCCACAGATACGCAGTATTTT
.	TRBJ2-5	TRBD1	TRBV5-6	CASSRGQEQETQYF	TGTGCCAGCAGCAGGGGACAGGAACAAGAGACCCAGTACTTC
.	TRBJ2-5	TRBD2	TRBV28	CASSFGLAGEARGETQYF	TGTGCCAGCAGTTTCGGACTAGCGGGGGAGGCGAGGGGAGAGACCCAGTACTTC
.	TRBJ1-5	.	TRBV4-1	CASSQVVAQPQHF	TGCGCCAGCAGCCAAGTTGTCGCCCAGCCCCAGCATTTT
.	TRBJ1-1	.	TRBV6-5	CASSSGDVPEAFF	TGTGCCAGCAGCTCAGGGGATGTACCTGAAGCTTTCTTT
.	TRBJ2-1	.	TRBV2	CASSEIGAGSYNEQFF	TGTGCCAGCAGTGAAATAGGCGCCGGCTCCTACAATGAGCAGTTCTTC
.	TRBJ2-7	.	TRBV7-8	CASSLEVHEQYF	TGTGCCAGCAGCTTAGAAGTCCACGAGCAGTACTTC
.	TRBJ1-2	.	TRBV30	CAWISLGGYTF	TGTGCCTGGATCAGTCTTGGGGGCTACACCTTC
.	TRBJ1-4	.	TRBV7-6	CASSLAYRATETGVNEKLFF	TGTGCCAGCAGCTTAGCATACCGGGCGACAGAGACGGGGGTAAATGAAAAACTGTTTTTT
.	TRBJ2-2	TRBD1	TRBV19	CASSSDRGLDTGELFF	TGTGCCAGTAGTTCGGACAGGGGGCTGGACACCGGGGAGCTGTTTTTT
.	TRBJ1-4	.	TRBV11-2	CASSLDPTRLLAEKLFF	TGTGCCAGCAGCTTAGATCCCACTCGCCTCCTAGCTGAAAAACTGTTTTTT
.	TRBJ2-7	.	TRBV30	CAYYPSEGDEQYF	TGTGCGTACTACCCCTCGGAGGGGGACGAGCAGTACTTC
.	TRBJ1-1	.	TRBV5-1	CASSLDLPGVTEAFF	TGCGCCAGCAGCCTAGACCTACCTGGGGTCACTGAAGCTTTCTTT
.	TRBJ1-1	.	TRBV4-1	CASSQDRGGEAFF	TGCGCCAGCAGCCAAGATCGGGGAGGGGAAGCTTTCTTT
.	TRBJ2-1	.	TRBV7-9	CASSFTNEQFF	TGTGCCAGCAGCTTTACCAATGAGCAGTTCTTC
.	TRBJ2-3	.	TRBV5-1	CASSEDTSTDTQYF	TGCGCCAGCAGCGAGGACACAAGCACAGATACGCAGTATTTT
.	TRBJ2-7	TRBD2	TRBV6-6	CASSPGGDYEQYF	TGTGCCAGCAGTCCGGGGGGGGACTACGAGCAGTACTTC
.	TRBJ2-7	.	TRBV4-1	CASSQVDSLGNEQYF	TGCGCCAGCAGCCAAGTTGACAGCCTTGGGAACGAGCAGTACTTC
.	TRBJ2-7	TRBD1	TRBV6-6	CASSVGTAYEQYF	TGTGCCAGCAGTGTCGGGACAGCCTACGAGCAGTACTTC
.	TRBJ1-6	.	TRBV25-1	CASRWGENSPLHF	TGTGCCAGCAGATGGGGGGAAAATTCACCCCTCCACTTT
.	TRBJ2-7	.	TRBV4-1	CASSHEGTPYEQYF	TGCGCCAGCAGCCACGAAGGGACTCCCTACGAGCAGTACTTC
.	TRBJ2-7	.	TRBV28	CASVRGAEQYF	TGTGCCAGCGTTCGGGGGGCCGAGCAGTACTTC
.	TRBJ2-1	TRBD2	TRBV11-3	CASSSASGGLNEQFF	TGTGCCAGCAGCTCCGCTAGCGGGGGACTCAATGAGCAGTTCTTC
.	TRBJ2-5	.	TRBV13	CASSSQGRQETQYF	TGTGCCAGCAGCTCCCAGGGGAGACAAGAGACCCAGTACTTC
.	TRBJ1-5	.	TRBV28	CASSLYGGFRGSYSNQPQHF	TGTGCCAGCAGTTTATATGGAGGATTCAGGGGCTCCTATAGCAATCAGCCCCAGCATTTT
.	TRBJ2-1	.	TRBV4-1	CASSQERANEQFF	TGCGCCAGCAGCCAAGAACGGGCGAATGAGCAGTTCTTC
.	TRBJ1-1	.	TRBV6-6	CASSYGAGRTEAFF	TGTGCCAGCAGTTACGGGGCAGGGCGTACTGAAGCTTTCTTT
.	TRBJ2-1	TRBD1	TRBV7-9	CASSLGQGNEQFF	TGTGCCAGCAGCTTAGGACAGGGGAATGAGCAGTTCTTC
.	TRBJ2-1	TRBD2	TRBV4-1	CASSGGGGSSNEQFF	TGCGCCAGCAGCGGTGGCGGGGGTAGCAGTAATGAGCAGTTCTTC
.	TRBJ1-6	.	TRBV5-5	CASSLGPGPPLHF	TGTGCCAGCAGCTTGGGGCCGGGACCACCCCTCCACTTT
.	TRBJ1-1	.	TRBV5-1	CASSWDQNTEAFF	TGCGCCAGCAGCTGGGACCAGAACACTGAAGCTTTCTTT
.	TRBJ2-7	TRBD2	TRBV30	CAWSFGVAGGYEQYF	TGTGCCTGGAGTTTCGGGGTAGCGGGGGGCTACGAGCAGTACTTC
once	TRBJ1-2	TRBD1	TRBV28	CASSLLPGQANYGYTF	TGTGCCAGCAGTTTACTTCCGGGACAGGCAAACTATGGCTACACCTTC
.	TRBJ2-7	TRBD1	TRBV14	CASSMGQRVYEQYF	TGTGCCAGCAGCATGGGACAGAGGGTCTACGAGCAGTACTTC
.	TRBJ2-7	TRBD1	TRBV4-1	CASSQGRQGGAYEQYF	TGCGCCAGCAGCCAAGGGAGACAGGGTGGGGCCTACGAGCAGTACTTC
.	TRBJ2-7	TRBD2	TRBV6-1	CASSELSFIAGGYEQYF	TGTGCCAGCAGTGAATTATCTTTTATAGCGGGGGGCTACGAGCAGTACTTC
.	TRBJ2-7	.	TRBV6-6	CASSYNPSYEQYF	TGTGCCAGCAGTTACAACCCGTCCTACGAGCAGTACTTC
.	TRBJ2-7	.	TRBV27	CACSWGARGEQYF	TGTGCCTGCAGCTGGGGGGCGCGGGGGGAGCAGTACTTC
.	TRBJ2-7	TRBD2	TRBV28	CASTLKPTGGFYGYEQYF	TGTGCCAGCACCCTAAAACCTACGGGGGGGTTTTACGGGTACGAGCAGTACTTC
.	TRBJ2-7	.	TRBV21-1	CASSKAKDCYEQYF	TGTGCCAGCAGCAAAGCTAAGGACTGCTACGAGCAGTACTTC
.	TRBJ2-2	.	TRBV12-2	CASLRGDTGELFF	TGTGCAAGTCTTCGGGGGGACACCGGGGAGCTGTTTTTT
.	TRBJ1-6	.	TRBV4-2	CASRGGTSSYNSPLHF	TGTGCCAGCAGAGGGGGAACGAGCTCCTATAATTCACCCCTCCACTTT
.	TRBJ2-2	.	TRBV4-3	CASSQDNYGTSLPGELFF	TGCGCCAGCAGCCAAGATAACTACGGGACATCTCTTCCCGGGGAGCTGTTTTTT
.	TRBJ1-2	.	TRBV7-9	CASSLKDHGYTF	TGTGCCAGCAGCTTAAAAGATCATGGCTACACCTTC
.	TRBJ2-7	.	TRBV5-5	CASSTDNTAFYEQYF	TGTGCCAGCAGCACAGACAACACCGCTTTCTACGAGCAGTACTTC
.	TRBJ1-2	.	TRBV19	CASTIQGSAYGYTF	TGTGCCAGTACCATCCAAGGGAGTGCCTATGGCTACACCTTC
.	TRBJ2-1	TRBD2	TRBV29-1	CSVVWRGGRNEQFF	TGCAGCGTTGTCTGGCGGGGGGGCCGAAATGAGCAGTTCTTC
.	TRBJ1-3	.	TRBV28	CASSSPPVMNSGNTIYF	TGTGCCAGCAGTTCCCCCCCGGTGATGAACTCTGGAAACACCATATATTTT
.	TRBJ2-7	.	TRBV27	CASSFGAGTYEQYF	TGTGCCAGCAGTTTCGGGGCAGGTACCTACGAGCAGTACTTC
.	TRBJ2-7	.	TRBV7-6	CASSLSQSSYEQYF	TGTGCCAGCAGCTTATCACAGAGCTCCTACGAGCAGTACTTC
.	TRBJ2-2	TRBD1	TRBV19	CASSIDLETGRDGTGELFF	TGTGCCAGTAGTATAGATCTAGAGACAGGGCGCGATGGCACCGGGGAGCTGTTTTTT
.	TRBJ2-3	.	TRBV6-5	CASSYSGWGRTDTQYF	TGTGCCAGCAGTTACTCGGGTTGGGGCCGCACAGATACGCAGTATTTT
.	TRBJ2-7	.	TRBV11-3	CASSPGTYEQYF	TGTGCCAGCAGCCCTGGGACCTACGAGCAGTACTTC